This TCR beta chain was recorded in a study of cytomegalovirus exposure and HLA in healthy donors. The V and J ends lost 7 bases and 0 bases respectively, with 17 bases between them. The length of the CDR3 is 16 residues. The V gene's germline CDR1 is SNHLY and CDR2 FYNNEI. The PCR ran on 60 Vbeta and 13 Jbeta primers. Profiling relied on immunoSEQ multiplex PCR, and the TCRdb table lists in-frame clones only, not all of them. The repertoire has approximately 160,000 clones, 70% to 90% of them found once; the top ten carry roughly 5.2%. The TCR originated in a girl between 5 and 17 years old in good health and CMV-seropositive. This chain connects TRBV2 to TRBJ2-3; perhaps TRBD1 as D (7 bases). The sequenced material came from PBMCs. The CDR3 nucleotides are TGTGCCAGCACCCAGGGGGGTAGCGGAAGCACAGATACGCAGTATTTT. As protein: CASTQGGSGSTDTQYF. The full variable domain, its missing parts supplied by reference TRBV2 and TRBJ2-3, is EPEVTQTPSHQVTQMGQEVILRCVPISNHLYFYWYRQILGQKVEFLVSFYNNEISEKSEIFDDQFSVERPDGSNFTLKIRSTKLEDSAMYFCASTQGGSGSTDTQYFGPGTRLTVL.